This paragraph covers one T cell receptor (beta chain) sequence. CDR3 length: 13 residues. V gave up 6 bases and J gave up 4 bases; unmatched junction bases: 2. Germline CDR1 reads SNHLY; CDR2 reads FYNNEI. Sequencing was performed with immunoSEQ multiplex PCR; in TCRdb, only in-frame clones are kept and a portion is missing. In the table there are 150,000 or so clones, approximately 94% of which are singletons. This record belongs to a study of control samples from healthy donors and cancer patients. The rearrangement links TRBV2 to TRBJ2-2; 7 bases are shared with TRBD1. Sample: blood. This TCR was sampled from a woman between 35 and 50 years old in good health. The CDR3 sequence is CASRRDSTGELFF. The DNA of the CDR3 is TGTGCCAGCAGGAGGGACAGCACCGGGGAGCTGTTTTTT. Supplemented by reference TRBV2 and TRBJ2-2, the full variable domain reads EPEVTQTPSHQVTQMGQEVILRCVPISNHLYFYWYRQILGQKVEFLVSFYNNEISEKSEIFDDQFSVERPDGSNFTLKIRSTKLEDSAMYFCASRRDSTGELFFGEGSRLTVL.